Following are 25 T cell receptor beta chains from one sample sequenced in a study of T cell responses to AZD1222 COVID-19 vaccine. Libraries were prepared by immunoSEQ multiplex PCR; TCRdb keeps only in-frame clonotypes and omits some of them. The profile shows around 140,000 clones, approximately 94% of them singletons. This sample comprised peripheral blood, obtained on day 0 of AZD1222 vaccination. The receptors derive from an adult in good health.

The chain is built from TRBV15 and TRBJ1-2; TRBD1 aligns across 10 bases. The germline gives CDR1 LNHNV, CDR2 YYDKDF (reference sequence). V lost 5 bases, J lost 2 bases, and 2 bases stayed unmatched. The CDR3 loop spans 14 amino acids. CDR3 loop: CATSSDRGNYGYTF. CDR3 DNA sequence: TGTGCCACCAGCTCGGACAGGGGGAACTATGGCTACACCTTC.

This clone occurred a few times. The genes are TRBV7-8 and TRBJ2-7; D not certain. The V gene lost 5 bases and the J gene lost 1 base, with 15 bases spanning the gap. Looked up from germline, CDR1 is SGHVS and CDR2 is FQNEAQ. The CDR3 is 15 amino acids. CDR3 DNA: TGTGCCAGCAGCCAAGGCAGGCTGAGATCCTACGAGCAGTACTTC. Its translation is CASSQGRLRSYEQYF.

The genes are TRBV7-2 and TRBJ1-2; perhaps TRBD1 as D (6 bases). Germline loops: CDR1 SGHTA, CDR2 FQGNSA. Trimming pared 5 bases from V and 3 bases from J, leaving 16 bases between. The CDR3 extends over 15 amino acids. CDR3 protein: CASSTLDSLYYGYTF. CDR3 coding DNA: TGTGCCAGCAGCACTCTGGACAGTCTTTACTATGGCTACACCTTC.

This chain connects TRBV27 to TRBJ1-1; D remains ambiguous. The germline gives CDR1 MNHEY, CDR2 SMNVEV (reference sequence). V lost 2 bases and J lost 0, with 7 bases in between. This CDR3 has 14 amino acids. The CDR3 reads CASSLGPMNTEAFF. In DNA form, the CDR3 reads TGTGCCAGCAGTTTAGGGCCGATGAACACTGAAGCTTTCTTT.

The gene calls are TRBV7-6 and TRBJ1-1; D remains unclear. The V and J ends lost 5 bases and 3 bases respectively, with 13 bases between them. The germline V gene has CDR1 SGHVS and CDR2 FNYEAQ. The CDR3 is 14 residues long. The CDR3 spells CASSPTLWDTEAFF. In DNA form, the CDR3 reads TGTGCCAGCAGCCCGACCCTGTGGGACACTGAAGCTTTCTTT.

J is TRBJ1-6 and V is TRBV2, with unresolved D. Per the germline V gene, CDR1 is SNHLY and CDR2 is FYNNEI. V was pared by 0 bases and J by 9 bases, with 3 bases between. The CDR3 loop spans 12 amino acids. The CDR3 nucleotides read TGTGCCAGCAGTGAAGCTCGTTCACCCCTCCACTTT. Translated: CASSEARSPLHF.

This clone was counted a single time. This rearrangement joins TRBV6-2 or TRBV6-3 to TRBJ2-7; D is uncertain. The germline CDR1 and CDR2 sequences are MNHEY and SVGEGT. The CDR3 loop spans 13 amino acids. Trimming took 3 bases from V and 7 from J, leaving 13 bases between them. The CDR3 protein is CASSYGFIGEQYF. CDR3 sequence (DNA): TGTGCCAGCAGTTATGGCTTCATAGGGGAGCAGTACTTC.

This clone has a single count. The chain is built from TRBV19 and TRBJ1-1; D remains ambiguous. In germline, CDR1 is LNHDA, CDR2 SQIVND (reference sequence). V was trimmed by 8 bases and J by 1 base, leaving 14 bases between them. The CDR3 covers 14 residues. The CDR3 spells CASQPWEANTEAFF. Written as DNA, the CDR3 is TGTGCCAGTCAACCCTGGGAAGCGAACACTGAAGCTTTCTTT.

This clone has only one observation. The chain employs TRBV3-1 (or the pseudogene TRBV3-2) and TRBJ1-2, with TRBD1 as a possible D gene (6 bases). The CDR3 totals 14 residues. Trimming stripped 2 bases from V and 8 bases from J, with 15 bases between. CDR1 is LGHDT, CDR2 YNNKEL, per germline (reference sequence). The CDR3 spells CASSQFRGGIGYTF. In DNA form, the CDR3 reads TGTGCCAGCAGCCAATTCAGGGGTGGTATAGGCTACACCTTC.

This clone was counted once. The chain uses TRBV19 and TRBJ1-1; 8 bases align to TRBD1. Germline CDR1 is LNHDA and CDR2 is SQIVND (reference sequence). The junction had 9 bases not matched to a gene; V was cut back by 6 bases and J by 0 bases. This CDR3 is 16 amino acids long. In nucleotides, the CDR3 is TGTGCCAGTAGGCCTTCTCTGGACAGGGTGAACACTGAAGCTTTCTTT. It translates to CASRPSLDRVNTEAFF.

This clone was seen a single time. The junction and the germline gene differ at one end; a read error may be behind it. The CDR3 loop reads CSAEQGGINYGYTF. The CDR3 nucleotides are TGCAGCGCTGAACAGGGGGGGATAAACTATGGCTACACCTTC. The chain combines TRBV29-1 with TRBJ1-2, with TRBD1 identical over 8 bases. CDR3 length: 14 amino acids. The germline CDR1 and CDR2 sequences are SQVTM and ANQGSEA.

This sequence joins TRBV5-1 and TRBJ1-3; no firm D call. The CDR3 has 16 amino acids. V lost 2 bases and J lost 1, with 13 bases in between. CDR1 and CDR2 from the germline V gene are SGHRS and YFSETQ. In nucleotides, the CDR3 is TGCGCCAGCAGCTTAGACACCAGTGAGTCTGGAAACACCATATATTTT. Protein sequence: CASSLDTSESGNTIYF.

This chain uses TRBV7-2 with TRBJ1-3; D is ambiguous. The CDR3 spans 15 residues. CDR1 is SGHTA, CDR2 FQGNSA, per germline. Trimming cost V 5 bases and J 0 bases, with 11 bases left between them. The CDR3 DNA is TGTGCCAGCAGCCCCGGGATTCACTCTGGAAACACCATATATTTT. Translating it yields CASSPGIHSGNTIYF.

The chain combines TRBV5-5 with TRBJ2-2, with D tentatively TRBD1 (6 bases). Germline lookup yields CDR1 SGHKS and CDR2 YYEKEE (reference sequence). The V gene lost 1 base and the J gene lost 5 bases, with 9 bases spanning the gap. The CDR3 runs to 14 residues. This CDR3 is CASSLYRDTGELFF. CDR3 nucleotide sequence: TGTGCCAGCAGCTTGTACAGGGATACCGGGGAGCTGTTTTTT.

The rearrangement joins TRBV7-9 to TRBJ1-2, with 9 positions matching TRBD1. CDR3 size: 17 residues. Per the germline V gene, CDR1 is SEHNR and CDR2 is FQNEAQ (reference sequence). The junction had 11 bases not matched to a gene; V was cut back by 3 bases and J by 3 bases. CDR3: CASSFFVGTGNDYGYTF. In DNA, the CDR3 is TGTGCCAGCAGCTTTTTCGTTGGGACAGGGAATGACTATGGCTACACCTTC.

V and J are TRBV3-1 (or the pseudogene TRBV3-2) and TRBJ2-5; 10 nucleotides align to TRBD2. The CDR3 runs to 16 residues. Germline CDR1 is LGHDT and CDR2 is YNNKEL (reference sequence). Germline trimming cut 0 bases from V and 0 bases from J; bases unmatched to any gene: 1. The CDR3 DNA is TGTGCCAGCAGCCAAGATAGCGGGGGGTACCAAGAGACCCAGTACTTC. Residues: CASSQDSGGYQETQYF.

Here the CDR3 DNA reads TGTGCCTGGAGTGTAGAGGGGGCCTCACCCCTCCACTTT. Its protein is CAWSVEGASPLHF. This rearrangement joins TRBV30 to TRBJ1-6, with 7 bases aligning to TRBD1. Trimming at V came to 0 bases and at J to 10 bases, leaving 3 bases not matched to a gene. CDR1 is GTSNPN and CDR2 is SVGIG in the germline V gene (reference sequence). The CDR3 is 13 residues long.

The CDR3 is CASSQSGGNEQFF. CDR3 in DNA: TGTGCCAGCAGCCAATCTGGAGGAAATGAGCAGTTCTTC. The chain carries TRBV3-1 (or the pseudogene TRBV3-2) and TRBJ2-1, with TRBD2 as a possible D gene (5 bases). CDR3 size: 13 residues. Trimming left V 2 bases short and J 7 bases short, with 9 bases between. Germline V gene data show CDR1 as LGHDT and CDR2 as YNNKEL (reference sequence).

This chain uses TRBV6-1 with TRBJ2-1, with a tentative D call TRBD2 (5 bases). Germline loops: CDR1 MNHNS, CDR2 SASEGT. Deletions cut 2 bases from V and 11 bases from J, with 16 bases between. This CDR3 is built from 14 residues. CDR3 sequence reads: CASSERARSGKQFF. DNA of the CDR3: TGTGCCAGCAGTGAAAGGGCTCGGTCGGGGAAGCAGTTCTTC.

CDR3 DNA sequence: TGTGCCAGCAGCTCGGACGGCTATAACAATGAGCAGTTCTTC. Its translation is CASSSDGYNNEQFF. The chain carries TRBV7-2 and TRBJ2-1; D not certain. V dropped 4 bases and J dropped 5 bases, with 12 bases sitting between them. This CDR3 is 14 amino acids long. Germline V lookup: CDR1 SGHTA, CDR2 FQGNSA.

The rearrangement links TRBV24-1 to TRBJ2-7; TRBD1 is a possible D gene (6 bases). Per germline, CDR1 KGHDR and CDR2 SFDVKD. CDR3 length: 12 residues. Trimming left V 9 bases short and J 6 bases short, with 14 bases between. The CDR3 loop is CATDDRYFEQYF. The CDR3 DNA is TGTGCCACCGACGACAGGTACTTCGAGCAGTACTTC.

The gene calls are TRBV7-8 and TRBJ1-2, with D uncertain. Per the germline V gene, CDR1 is SGHVS and CDR2 is FQNEAQ. Trimming took off 2 bases at V and 6 bases at J, with 7 bases between the two ends. The CDR3 is 12 residues long. CDR3 amino acids: CASSLFLDGYTF. Here the CDR3 DNA reads TGTGCCAGCAGCTTATTTTTAGATGGCTACACCTTC. The complete variable domain, with remaining parts taken from reference TRBV7-8 and TRBJ1-2, reads GAGVSQSPRYKVAKRGQDVALRCDPISGHVSLFWYQQALGQGPEFLTYFQNEAQLDKSGLPSDRFFAERPEGSVSTLKIQRTQQEDSAVYLCASSLFLDGYTFGSGTRLTVV.

The gene calls are TRBV28 and TRBJ1-1; 8 bases fit TRBD1. V was pared by 6 bases and J by 0 bases, with 12 bases of the junction left unmatched. This CDR3 has 17 residues. CDR1 is MDHEN and CDR2 is SYDVKM in the germline V gene. The CDR3 DNA reads TGTGCCAGCAGCGAGATACCAGGGGGCGACTTGAACACTGAAGCTTTCTTT. Encoded protein: CASSEIPGGDLNTEAFF. The entire variable domain, with the rest obtained from reference TRBV28 and TRBJ1-1, is as follows: DVKVTQSSRYLVKRTGEKVFLECVQDMDHENMFWYRQDPGLGLRLIYFSYDVKMKEKGDIPEGYSVSREKKERFSLILESASTNQTSMYLCASSEIPGGDLNTEAFFGQGTRLTVV.

The chain has TRBV28 and TRBJ1-2, with D unresolved. The CDR3 spans 18 residues. The germline V and J ends were trimmed by 7 bases and 0 bases, with 24 bases remaining between them. Germline V gene sequence: CDR1 MDHEN, CDR2 SYDVKM. The CDR3 is CASTSSRVGIAANYGYTF. In DNA, the CDR3 is TGTGCCAGCACCTCCTCTCGTGTTGGGATTGCGGCTAACTATGGCTACACCTTC.

The chain recombines TRBV7-2 with TRBJ2-2; perhaps TRBD2 as D (6 bases). The germline V gene encodes CDR1 SGHTA and CDR2 FQGNSA. The V gene lost 2 bases and the J gene lost 6 bases, with 10 bases spanning the gap. The CDR3 loop spans 14 amino acids. DNA of the CDR3: TGTGCCAGCAGCTTAAGCCGGGACTCCGGGGAGCTGTTTTTT. Amino acid sequence: CASSLSRDSGELFF.